This T cell receptor (beta chain) came from a study of control samples from healthy donors and cancer patients. TCRdb's table, derived via immunoSEQ multiplex PCR, lists solely in-frame clones and lacks some. Its table records about 190,000 clones. The receptor was isolated from a woman under 40 in good health. Source material: blood.

This CDR3 is CASSQERAGRETQYF. The CDR3 DNA follows: TGCGCCAGCAGCCAAGAGAGAGCGGGGCGGGAGACCCAGTACTTC. The chain carries TRBV4-1 and TRBJ2-5, with 7 bases that match TRBD2. The CDR3 is 15 amino acids. Germline CDR1 and CDR2: MGHRA and YSYEKL. Losses at the gene ends were 0 bases for V and 5 bases for J; bases not matched to a gene: 6.